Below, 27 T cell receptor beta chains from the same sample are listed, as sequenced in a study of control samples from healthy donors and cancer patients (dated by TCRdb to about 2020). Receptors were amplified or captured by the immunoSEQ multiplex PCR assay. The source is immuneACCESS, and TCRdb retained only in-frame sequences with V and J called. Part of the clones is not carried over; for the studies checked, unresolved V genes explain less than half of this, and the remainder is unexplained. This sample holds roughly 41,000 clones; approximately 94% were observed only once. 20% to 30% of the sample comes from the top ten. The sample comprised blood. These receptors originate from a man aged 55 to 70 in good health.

The CDR3 bases are TGCAGTGCTAGTAATCCGGCAAGGCACCTCTCCTACGAGCAGTACTTC. The encoded protein is CSASNPARHLSYEQYF. V and J are TRBV20-1 and TRBJ2-7; D gene uncertain. The CDR3 loop spans 16 amino acids. V was pared by 3 bases and J by 0 bases, with 18 bases between. CDR1 is DFQATT, CDR2 SNEGSKA, per germline (reference sequence).

CDR3 in DNA: TGCAGTGCTAGTTTGGTCAGGGGAGAGACCCAGTACTTC. Translation: CSASLVRGETQYF. The rearrangement uses TRBV20-1 and TRBJ2-5; TRBD1 is a possible D gene (6 bases). The V and J ends lost 3 bases and 4 bases respectively, with 12 bases between them. Germline V gives CDR1 DFQATT, CDR2 SNEGSKA (reference sequence). There are 13 residues in the CDR3.

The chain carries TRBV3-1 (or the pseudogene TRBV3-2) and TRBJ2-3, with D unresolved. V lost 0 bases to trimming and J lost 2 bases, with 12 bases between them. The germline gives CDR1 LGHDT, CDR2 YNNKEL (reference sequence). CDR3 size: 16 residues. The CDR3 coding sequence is TGTGCCAGCAGCCAAGATCAGGTCTTACACACAGATACGCAGTATTTT. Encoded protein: CASSQDQVLHTDTQYF.

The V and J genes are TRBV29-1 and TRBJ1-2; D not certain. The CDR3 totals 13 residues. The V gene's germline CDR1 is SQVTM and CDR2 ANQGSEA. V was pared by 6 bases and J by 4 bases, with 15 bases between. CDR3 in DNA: TGCAGCGTCGATTTCACGGGAGCCTATGGCTACACCTTC. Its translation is CSVDFTGAYGYTF.

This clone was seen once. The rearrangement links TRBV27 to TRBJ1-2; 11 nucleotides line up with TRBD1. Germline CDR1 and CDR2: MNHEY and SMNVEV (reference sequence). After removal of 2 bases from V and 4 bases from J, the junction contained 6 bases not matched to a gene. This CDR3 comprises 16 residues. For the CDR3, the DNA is TGTGCCAGCAGTTTAAAAGGGACAGGGGGGACCTATGGCTACACCTTC. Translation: CASSLKGTGGTYGYTF.

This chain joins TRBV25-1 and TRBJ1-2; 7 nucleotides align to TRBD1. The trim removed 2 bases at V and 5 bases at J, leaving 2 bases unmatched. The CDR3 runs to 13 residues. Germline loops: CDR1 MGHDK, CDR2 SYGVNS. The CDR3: CASSETGAYGYTF. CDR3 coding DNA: TGTGCCAGCAGTGAAACAGGGGCTTATGGCTACACCTTC.

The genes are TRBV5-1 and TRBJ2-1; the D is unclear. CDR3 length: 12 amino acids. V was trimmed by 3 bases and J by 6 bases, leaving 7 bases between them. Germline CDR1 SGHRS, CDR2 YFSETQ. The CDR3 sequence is CASSSQPNEQFF. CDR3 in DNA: TGCGCCAGCAGCTCACAGCCCAATGAGCAGTTCTTC.

CDR3 region: CASSLSSGGEAFF. In DNA form, the CDR3 reads TGTGCCAGCAGTTTGTCATCAGGGGGGGAAGCTTTCTTT. The V and J genes are TRBV12-3 or TRBV12-4 and TRBJ1-1; 7 positions match TRBD1. This CDR3 is built from 13 residues. Trimming took 3 bases from V and 8 from J; bases not matched to a gene: 6.

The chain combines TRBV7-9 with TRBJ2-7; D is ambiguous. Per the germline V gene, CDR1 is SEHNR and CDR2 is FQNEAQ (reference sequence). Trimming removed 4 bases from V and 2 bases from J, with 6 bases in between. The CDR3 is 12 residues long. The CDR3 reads CASSSETYEQYF. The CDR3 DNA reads TGTGCCAGCAGCTCAGAGACCTACGAGCAGTACTTC.

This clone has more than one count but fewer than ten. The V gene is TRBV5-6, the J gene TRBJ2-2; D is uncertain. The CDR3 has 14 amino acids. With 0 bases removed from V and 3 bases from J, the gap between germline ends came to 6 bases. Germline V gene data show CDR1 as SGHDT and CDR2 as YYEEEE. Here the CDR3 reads CASSLATDTGELFF. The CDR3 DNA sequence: TGTGCCAGCAGCTTGGCGACGGACACCGGGGAGCTGTTTTTT. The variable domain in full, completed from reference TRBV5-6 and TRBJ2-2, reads DAGVTQSPTHLIKTRGQQVTLRCSPKSGHDTVSWYQQALGQGPQFIFQYYEEEERQRGNFPDRFSGHQFPNYSSELNVNALLLGDSALYLCASSLATDTGELFFGEGSRLTVL.

The CDR3 sequence: CASSIGGTGNEQFF. The CDR3 DNA is TGTGCCAGTAGTATCGGGGGGACCGGGAATGAGCAGTTCTTC. This chain connects TRBV19 to TRBJ2-1; TRBD2 aligns across 7 bases. CDR3 length equals 14 residues. The V gene end was trimmed by 3 bases and the J gene end by 7 bases; junction bases not matched to a gene: 6. The V gene's germline CDR1 is LNHDA and CDR2 SQIVND (reference sequence).

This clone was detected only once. The CDR3 nucleotides are TGTGCCATCAGTGAGTCCGACAGGTTCGGGGAGCTGTTTTTT. Translation: CAISESDRFGELFF. V and J are TRBV10-3 and TRBJ2-2; perhaps TRBD1 as D (6 bases). Trimming removed 0 bases from V and 7 bases from J, with 9 bases in between. The germline CDR1 and CDR2 sequences are ENHRY and SYGVKD. There are 14 residues in the CDR3.

In DNA form, the CDR3 reads TGTGCCAGCAGTTTAAGCGGCCTGACCTCCTACGAGCAGTACTTC. This translates into CASSLSGLTSYEQYF. V and J are TRBV27 and TRBJ2-7, with a tentative D call TRBD2 (5 bases). Germline loops: CDR1 MNHEY, CDR2 SMNVEV (reference sequence). The CDR3 extends over 15 amino acids. Deletions cut 2 bases from V and 0 bases from J, with 11 bases between.

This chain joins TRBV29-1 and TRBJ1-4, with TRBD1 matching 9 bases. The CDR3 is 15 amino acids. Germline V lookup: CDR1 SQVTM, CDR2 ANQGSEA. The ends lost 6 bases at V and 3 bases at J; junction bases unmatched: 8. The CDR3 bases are TGCAGCGTCGGACAGGGGAATGGGGCTAATGAAAAACTGTTTTTT. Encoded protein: CSVGQGNGANEKLFF.

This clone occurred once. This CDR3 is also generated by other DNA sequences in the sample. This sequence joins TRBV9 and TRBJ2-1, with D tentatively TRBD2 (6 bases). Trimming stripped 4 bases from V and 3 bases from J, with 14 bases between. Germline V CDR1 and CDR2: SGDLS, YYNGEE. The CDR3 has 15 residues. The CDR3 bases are TGTGCCAGCAGCCCAAGAGGGACTGGCTACAATGAGCAGTTCTTC. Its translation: CASSPRGTGYNEQFF.

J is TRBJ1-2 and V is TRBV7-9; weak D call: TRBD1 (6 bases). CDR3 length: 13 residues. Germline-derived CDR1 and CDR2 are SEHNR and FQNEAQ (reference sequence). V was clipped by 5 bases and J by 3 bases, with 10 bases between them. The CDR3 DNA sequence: TGTGCCAGCAGCCCCGGACAGTACTATGGCTACACCTTC. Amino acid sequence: CASSPGQYYGYTF.

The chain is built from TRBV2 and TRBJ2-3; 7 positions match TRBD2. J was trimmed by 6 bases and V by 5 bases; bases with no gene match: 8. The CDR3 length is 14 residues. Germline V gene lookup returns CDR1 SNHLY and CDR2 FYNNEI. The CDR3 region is CASSLGTTGDTQYF. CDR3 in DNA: TGTGCCAGCAGTCTCGGGACTACTGGGGATACGCAGTATTTT.

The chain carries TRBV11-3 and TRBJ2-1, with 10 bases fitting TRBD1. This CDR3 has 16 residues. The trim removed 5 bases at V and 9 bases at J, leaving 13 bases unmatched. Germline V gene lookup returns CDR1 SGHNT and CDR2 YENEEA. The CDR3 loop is CASSLDRGRGLAEQFF. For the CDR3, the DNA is TGTGCCAGCAGCCTCGACAGGGGGCGAGGGTTGGCTGAGCAGTTCTTC.

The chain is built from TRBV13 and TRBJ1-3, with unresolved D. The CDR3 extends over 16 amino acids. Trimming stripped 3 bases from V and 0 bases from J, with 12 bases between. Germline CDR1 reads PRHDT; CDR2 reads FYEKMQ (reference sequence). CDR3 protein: CASSFTGRSSGNTIYF. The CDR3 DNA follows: TGTGCCAGCAGCTTCACTGGACGGAGCTCTGGAAACACCATATATTTT.

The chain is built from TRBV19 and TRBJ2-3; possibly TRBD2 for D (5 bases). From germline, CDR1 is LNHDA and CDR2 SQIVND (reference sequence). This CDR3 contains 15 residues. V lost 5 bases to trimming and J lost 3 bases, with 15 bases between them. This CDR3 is CASSVSTERTDTQYF. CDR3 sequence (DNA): TGTGCCAGTAGTGTAAGTACGGAGCGGACAGATACGCAGTATTTT.

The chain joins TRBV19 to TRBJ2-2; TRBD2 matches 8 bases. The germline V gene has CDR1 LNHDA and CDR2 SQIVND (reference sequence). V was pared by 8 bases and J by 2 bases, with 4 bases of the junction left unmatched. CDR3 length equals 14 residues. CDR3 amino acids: CASSGGFNTGELFF. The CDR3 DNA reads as TGTGCCAGTTCGGGGGGGTTCAACACCGGGGAGCTGTTTTTT.

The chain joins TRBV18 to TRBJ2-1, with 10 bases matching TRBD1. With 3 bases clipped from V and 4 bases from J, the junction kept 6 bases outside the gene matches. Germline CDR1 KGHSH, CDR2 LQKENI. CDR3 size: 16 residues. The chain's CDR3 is CASSPGTGAAYNEQFF. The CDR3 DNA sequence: TGTGCCAGCTCACCCGGGACAGGGGCCGCTTACAATGAGCAGTTCTTC.

CDR3 sequence reads: CASSSRQLGGGEQFF. CDR3 sequence (DNA): TGTGCCAGCAGTTCGCGCCAACTAGGAGGAGGTGAGCAGTTCTTC. The V gene is TRBV27, the J gene TRBJ2-1; perhaps TRBD2 as D (5 bases). This CDR3 is built from 15 residues. V was cut by 4 bases and J by 9 bases, with 19 bases left in between. Per the germline V gene, CDR1 is MNHEY and CDR2 is SMNVEV (reference sequence).

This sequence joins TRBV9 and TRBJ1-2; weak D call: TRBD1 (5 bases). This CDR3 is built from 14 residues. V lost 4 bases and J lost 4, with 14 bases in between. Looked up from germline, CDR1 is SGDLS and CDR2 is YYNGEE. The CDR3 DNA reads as TGTGCCAGCAGCCCACAGGACACTAGCTATGGCTACACCTTC. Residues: CASSPQDTSYGYTF.

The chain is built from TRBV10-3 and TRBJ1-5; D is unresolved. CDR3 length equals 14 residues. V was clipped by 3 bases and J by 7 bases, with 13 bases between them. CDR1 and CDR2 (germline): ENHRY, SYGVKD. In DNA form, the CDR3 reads TGTGCCATCAGTGAAACCCGGGGTTCCCAGCCCCAGCATTTT. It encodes CAISETRGSQPQHF.

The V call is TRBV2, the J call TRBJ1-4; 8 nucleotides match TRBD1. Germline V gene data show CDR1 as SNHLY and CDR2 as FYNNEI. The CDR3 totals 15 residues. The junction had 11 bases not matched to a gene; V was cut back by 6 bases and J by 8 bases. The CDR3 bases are TGTGCCAGCAGCCAACTGGACAGGGAGCACGAAAAACTGTTTTTT. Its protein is CASSQLDREHEKLFF.

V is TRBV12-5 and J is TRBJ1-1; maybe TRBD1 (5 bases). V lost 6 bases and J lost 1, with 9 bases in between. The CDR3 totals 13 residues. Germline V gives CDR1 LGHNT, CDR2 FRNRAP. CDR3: CASGPRANTEAFF. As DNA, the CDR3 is TGTGCTAGTGGCCCCAGGGCGAACACTGAAGCTTTCTTT. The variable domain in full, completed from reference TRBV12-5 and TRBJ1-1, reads DARVTQTPRHKVTEMGQEVTMRCQPILGHNTVFWYRQTMMQGLELLAYFRNRAPLDDSGMPKDRFSAEMPDATLATLKIQPSEPRDSAVYFCASGPRANTEAFFGQGTRLTVV.